These T cell receptor beta chains were read from a single sample in a study of blood T cell repertoires in COVID-19. TCRdb's copy holds only in-frame clones and misses some; the assay was immunoSEQ multiplex PCR. The table includes approximately 280,000 clones, about 88% detected once. The material sequenced was peripheral blood. These receptors all stem from a woman aged 60-75 years with acute or convalescent COVID-19. Both conserved end residues are part of each CDR3. D genes are given only for firm matches. The size of a clone is reported for some rows only, either as once, few or many, or as a class for expanded clones.

abundance	v_gene	j_gene	d_gene	CDR3nt	CDR3aa
NA	TRBV11-2	TRBJ1-2	TRBD1	TGTGCCAGCAGCTACAGGGGAGGCTACACCTTC	CASSYRGGYTF
few	TRBV7-3	TRBJ2-1	TRBD1	TGTGCCAGCAGCTCGGGACAGGGGAATGAGCAGTTCTTC	CASSSGQGNEQFF
NA	TRBV7-3	TRBJ1-1	NA	TGTGCCAGCAAAGAGGGAAGGGTTGAAGCTTTCTTT	CASKEGRVEAFF
NA	TRBV5-1	TRBJ2-5	TRBD2	TGCGCCAGCAGCTTGAGGCCTAGCGGGGGGGCCATGGGAGAGACCCAGTACTTC	CASSLRPSGGAMGETQYF
NA	TRBV7-2	TRBJ2-2	TRBD2	TGTGCCAGCAGCTTAGTCGGCGCGGGGGGGACGAACACCGGGGAGCTGTTTTTT	CASSLVGAGGTNTGELFF
NA	TRBV10-3	TRBJ1-2	TRBD1	TGTGCCATCAGTGAAGGACAGGGGGCGGGAGGCTACACCTTC	CAISEGQGAGGYTF
NA	TRBV7-3	TRBJ2-3	NA	TGTGCCAGCAGCTTGGCAGGATTTGTTACAGATACGCAGTATTTT	CASSLAGFVTDTQYF
NA	TRBV30	TRBJ2-3	NA	TGTGCCTGGAGTCGGCCAGGCCTTCGAGATACGCAGTATTTT	CAWSRPGLRDTQYF
NA	TRBV7-5	TRBJ2-4	NA	TGTGTCAGAAGCGGAGGGTTAACCATTCAGTACTTC	CVRSGGLTIQYF
NA	TRBV7-6	TRBJ1-3	NA	TGTGCCAGCAGCTTATTCGTCTTCACCGGGAGCTCTGGAAACACCATATATTTT	CASSLFVFTGSSGNTIYF
once	TRBV5-4	TRBJ1-1	NA	TGTGCCAGCAGCTTACAGGGTAACACTGAAGCTTTCTTT	CASSLQGNTEAFF
NA	TRBV20-1	TRBJ1-4	TRBD1	TGCAGTGCTAGTATCCCGGGACAGGGGCCGGGGGAAAAACTGTTTTTT	CSASIPGQGPGEKLFF
NA	TRBV27	TRBJ2-1	TRBD2	TGTGCCAGCAGCCAATTTAGCGGGAGCCCCACTCAGCAGTTCTTC	CASSQFSGSPTQQFF
NA	TRBV7-3	TRBJ2-3	NA	TGTGCCAGCAGCTTGGCTAGCCCCGATACGCAGTATTTT	CASSLASPDTQYF
NA	TRBV12-3/TRBV12-4	TRBJ1-4	TRBD1	TGTGCCAGCAGTCGACAGGGATCTGAAAAACTGTTTTTT	CASSRQGSEKLFF
NA	TRBV12-3/TRBV12-4	TRBJ1-2	NA	TGTGCCAGCAGTTACGACAGGAACTATGGCTACACCTTC	CASSYDRNYGYTF
NA	TRBV7-2	TRBJ2-5	TRBD2	TGTGCCAGCAGCTCGCGAAGCGGGGGCGCGGGGACCCAGTACTTC	CASSSRSGGAGTQYF
NA	TRBV5-4	TRBJ2-1	TRBD1	TGTGCCAGCAGCTTGGGGGGACAGGGGTACAATGAGCAGTTCTTC	CASSLGGQGYNEQFF
once	TRBV2	TRBJ2-7	TRBD1	TGTGCCAGCATAAGGGACAGGGGACCCTACGAGCAGTACTTC	CASIRDRGPYEQYF
NA	TRBV5-1	TRBJ1-1	TRBD1	TGCGCCAGCAGCTCGAGAGACAGGGGTACTGAAGCTTTCTTT	CASSSRDRGTEAFF
NA	TRBV28	TRBJ1-2	NA	TGTGCCAGCAGTTATCAGGTCTATGGCTACACCTTC	CASSYQVYGYTF
NA	TRBV9	TRBJ2-1	NA	TGTGCCAGCAGCGTAGGTCAGGGCTCCTACAATGAGCAGTTCTTC	CASSVGQGSYNEQFF
NA	TRBV28	TRBJ2-3	TRBD2	TGTGCCAGCAGTTTTCGGGCTAGCGGGGCTGGGGATTTT	CASSFRASGAGDF
NA	TRBV30	TRBJ2-7	NA	TGTGCCTGGAGGGTACATCATGAGCAGTACTTC	CAWRVHHEQYF
NA	TRBV30	TRBJ2-7	NA	TGTGCCTGGAGAGGGGGTCCGGGATTCCCCTACGAGCAGTACTTC	CAWRGGPGFPYEQYF
NA	TRBV19	TRBJ1-3	NA	TGTGCCAGTAGTATCGGGACTTCCTACTCTGGAAACACCATATATTTT	CASSIGTSYSGNTIYF
NA	TRBV7-2	TRBJ1-1	NA	TGTGCCAGCAGCCATCCGGGAGGTGAAGCTTTCTTT	CASSHPGGEAFF